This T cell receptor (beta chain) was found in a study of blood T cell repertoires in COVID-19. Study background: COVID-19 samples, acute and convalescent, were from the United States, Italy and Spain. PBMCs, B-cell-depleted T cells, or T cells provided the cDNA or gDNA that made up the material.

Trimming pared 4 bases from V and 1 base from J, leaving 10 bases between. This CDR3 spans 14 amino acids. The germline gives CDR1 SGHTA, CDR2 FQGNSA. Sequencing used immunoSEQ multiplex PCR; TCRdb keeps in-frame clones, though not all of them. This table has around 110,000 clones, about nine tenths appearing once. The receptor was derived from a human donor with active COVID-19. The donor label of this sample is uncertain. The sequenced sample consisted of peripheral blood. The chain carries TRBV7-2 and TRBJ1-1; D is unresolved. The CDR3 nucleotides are TGTGCCAGCAGCTCCCGGAGCAGGAACACTGAAGCTTTCTTT. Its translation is CASSSRSRNTEAFF.